One and the same sample provided the 22 T cell receptor beta chains below, sequenced in a study of T cell responses to AZD1222 COVID-19 vaccine. TCRdb's table, derived via immunoSEQ multiplex PCR, lists solely in-frame clones and lacks some. Of roughly 120,000 clones in the sample, around 85% were seen once. Sequences were derived from peripheral blood, sampled on day 0 of AZD1222 vaccination. These TCRs come from an adult in good health.

The rearrangement uses TRBV11-2 and TRBJ2-1; D may be TRBD1 (8 bases). The V end was cut by 0 bases, the J end by 8 bases, with 20 bases between. The length of the CDR3 is 17 residues. CDR1 and CDR2 (germline): SGHAT, FQNNGV. The CDR3 nucleotides read TGTGCCAGCAGCTTAGATCCCCAGGGGGCGGGAGAGGATGAGCAGTTCTTC. Protein product: CASSLDPQGAGEDEQFF.

The V call is TRBV5-1, the J call TRBJ1-1; 8 nucleotides line up with TRBD1. The trim removed 4 bases at V and 0 bases at J, leaving 8 bases unmatched. The CDR3 is 16 amino acids. Germline values: CDR1 SGHRS, CDR2 YFSETQ. DNA for the CDR3: TGCGCCAGCAGCCTTATGACAGGGGAGGTGAACACTGAAGCTTTCTTT. Translated, it gives CASSLMTGEVNTEAFF.

The genes are TRBV5-5 and TRBJ1-6, with a weak D call TRBD1 (5 bases). The CDR3 is 14 residues long. Per the germline V gene, CDR1 is SGHKS and CDR2 is YYEKEE (reference sequence). Deletions cut 1 base from V and 7 bases from J, with 9 bases between. The CDR3 bases are TGTGCCAGCAGCTTGACAGGACCAAATTCACCCCTCCACTTT. It is translated as CASSLTGPNSPLHF.

V is TRBV10-2 and J is TRBJ2-2; TRBD1 matches at 10 bases. This CDR3 is 16 amino acids long. Per the germline V gene, CDR1 is WSHSY and CDR2 is SAAADI. V was clipped by 6 bases and J by 7 bases; unmatched bases: 11. As DNA, the CDR3 is TGCGCCAGCAGGACCCGGGACAGGGGAAATGGCGGGGAGCTGTTTTTT. Translating gives CASRTRDRGNGGELFF.

This chain links TRBV7-8 with TRBJ2-5, with D possibly TRBD2 on 6 matching bases. V was cut by 3 bases and J by 5 bases, with 10 bases left in between. The CDR3 contains 13 residues. Germline V gives CDR1 SGHVS, CDR2 FQNEAQ. The CDR3 sequence: CASSFGSGETQYF. The CDR3 nucleotides are TGTGCCAGCAGCTTCGGGAGTGGGGAGACCCAGTACTTC.

This chain uses TRBV6-5 with TRBJ2-5; tentatively, D is TRBD2 (6 bases). V was shortened by 4 bases and J by 6 bases, with 12 bases between the two germline ends. Germline loops: CDR1 MNHEY, CDR2 SVGAGI. This CDR3 is 13 amino acids long. CDR3 region: CASSFPSVKTQYF. In DNA form, the CDR3 reads TGTGCCAGCAGTTTTCCTAGCGTGAAGACCCAGTACTTC.

The chain has TRBV5-1 and TRBJ2-7; 8 nucleotides align to TRBD1. The V gene's germline CDR1 is SGHRS and CDR2 YFSETQ. CDR3 size: 15 residues. Trimming took 0 bases from V and 3 from J; bases not matched to a gene: 5. The CDR3 sequence: CASSLVGTGGYEQYF. The DNA of the CDR3 is TGCGCCAGCAGCTTGGTCGGGACAGGAGGCTACGAGCAGTACTTC.

The J gene is TRBJ2-3, the V gene TRBV5-1; D is possibly TRBD2 (6 bases). The ends were cut back, 6 bases at V and 2 bases at J, with 13 bases in the middle. Looked up from germline, CDR1 is SGHRS and CDR2 is YFSETQ. The CDR3 is made up of 14 amino acids. For the CDR3, the DNA is TGCGCCAGCAATGGGGGGACTTTCACAGATACGCAGTATTTT. It specifies CASNGGTFTDTQYF.

The chain has TRBV13 and TRBJ2-2, with a weak D call TRBD2 (6 bases). Germline V gives CDR1 PRHDT, CDR2 FYEKMQ (reference sequence). The CDR3 loop spans 12 amino acids. The ends were cut back, 6 bases at V and 10 bases at J, with 12 bases in the middle. As DNA, the CDR3 is TGTGCCAGCAGTTCAACTAGCAAGGAGCTGTTTTTT. Amino acids: CASSSTSKELFF.

This chain connects TRBV3-1 (or the pseudogene TRBV3-2) to TRBJ2-7, with 8 bases matching TRBD2. The CDR3 loop spans 16 amino acids. Germline V CDR1 and CDR2: LGHDT, YNNKEL (reference sequence). V lost 1 base and J lost 6; bases outside the gene matches: 11. The CDR3 reads CASSQASSGSSAEQYF. The CDR3 region has the DNA TGTGCCAGCAGCCAAGCATCGAGCGGGAGTTCGGCCGAGCAGTACTTC.

This chain uses TRBV5-8 with TRBJ1-4; TRBD1 matches at 7 bases. The ends lost 5 bases at V and 6 bases at J; junction bases unmatched: 4. The CDR3 consists of 13 residues. From germline, CDR1 is SGHTS and CDR2 YDEGEE. CDR3 sequence reads: CASRTGQYEKLFF. CDR3 nucleotide sequence: TGTGCCAGCAGGACAGGGCAGTATGAAAAACTGTTTTTT.

V gene TRBV6-2 or TRBV6-3 combines with J gene TRBJ1-5, with a weak D call TRBD1 (5 bases). Germline CDR1 is MNHEY and CDR2 is SVGEGT. Trimming left V 2 bases short and J 9 bases short, with 23 bases between. The CDR3 covers 17 residues. The CDR3 here is CASSYPSRDGFGPPQHF. In DNA, the CDR3 is TGTGCCAGCAGTTACCCGTCCCGGGACGGCTTTGGTCCGCCCCAGCATTTT.

This clone was observed a few times. The V and J genes are TRBV5-4 and TRBJ1-1; D unresolved. The CDR3 spans 14 residues. Germline V gives CDR1 SGHNT, CDR2 YYREEE (reference sequence). V was shortened by 2 bases and J by 4 bases, with 12 bases between the two germline ends. In DNA, the CDR3 is TGTGCCAGCAGCTTAGGTGGTTCGGGCACTGAAGCTTTCTTT. It encodes CASSLGGSGTEAFF.

This clone was detected a few times. V gene TRBV4-2 combines with J gene TRBJ2-5, with D perhaps TRBD1 (6 bases). This CDR3 has 14 amino acids. Germline values: CDR1 LGHNA, CDR2 YNFKEQ. With 3 bases removed from V and 5 bases from J, the gap between germline ends came to 13 bases. Written as DNA, the CDR3 is TGTGCCAGCAGCCAGGGAACAGGGTTTGAGACCCAGTACTTC. Amino acids: CASSQGTGFETQYF.

The chain carries TRBV27 and TRBJ1-1, with TRBD1 as a possible D gene (5 bases). V lost 4 bases, J lost 0 bases, and 15 bases lay in between. The CDR3 sequence is 16 residues long. Germline loops: CDR1 MNHEY, CDR2 SMNVEV (reference sequence). CDR3 DNA: TGTGCCAGCAGTTCCTGGGGCGGTTACATGAACACTGAAGCTTTCTTT. The encoded protein is CASSSWGGYMNTEAFF.

The rearrangement links TRBV11-2 to TRBJ1-4, with D maybe TRBD1 (6 bases). Germline values: CDR1 SGHAT, CDR2 FQNNGV. V gave up 2 bases and J gave up 7 bases, with 11 bases separating them. The CDR3 runs to 14 residues. CDR3 nucleotide sequence: TGTGCCAGCAGCTTATCCTGGGGGCGTGAAAAACTGTTTTTT. Translating gives CASSLSWGREKLFF.

CDR3 DNA: TGTGCCAGCAGCGTAGAGTCCGGACAGGTGAACGAGCAGTACTTC. This sequence encodes CASSVESGQVNEQYF. J is TRBJ2-7 and V is TRBV9, with 7 bases matching TRBD1. CDR1 is SGDLS and CDR2 is YYNGEE in the germline V gene. V lost 0 bases and J lost 5; bases outside the gene matches: 8. CDR3 length: 15 residues.

CDR3 loop: CASSRPTGTSYEQYF. In DNA form, the CDR3 reads TGTGCCAGCAGCCGTCCCACCGGGACATCCTACGAGCAGTACTTC. The chain joins TRBV11-2 to TRBJ2-7, with D tentatively TRBD1 (6 bases). This CDR3 comprises 15 residues. Trimming removed 5 bases from V and 1 base from J, with 15 bases in between. Per the germline V gene, CDR1 is SGHAT and CDR2 is FQNNGV.

This sequence joins TRBV11-3 and TRBJ2-1; 12 nucleotides align to TRBD2. The CDR3 runs 18 residues. After removal of 0 bases from V and 7 bases from J, the junction contained 10 bases not matched to a gene. Per the germline V gene, CDR1 is SGHNT and CDR2 is YENEEA. The CDR3 DNA is TGTGCCAGCAGCTTAGAGGGATATGGGACTAGCGGGTTGAATGAGCAGTTCTTC. This translates into CASSLEGYGTSGLNEQFF.

The chain uses TRBV30 and TRBJ2-7, with 9 bases aligning to TRBD2. V shed 0 bases and J 6 bases; nucleotides not matched to a gene: 15. The germline V gene has CDR1 GTSNPN and CDR2 SVGIG (reference sequence). The CDR3 runs 17 residues. The CDR3 coding sequence is TGTGCCTGGAGTGTAGGGGGGTACTTTGCTAGCGGGACCGAGCAGTACTTC. Translation gives CAWSVGGYFASGTEQYF.

The V and J genes are TRBV27 and TRBJ1-2, with 9 positions matching TRBD1. V lost 5 bases and J lost 5; bases outside the gene matches: 12. The CDR3 loop spans 16 amino acids. From germline, CDR1 is MNHEY and CDR2 SMNVEV (reference sequence). CDR3 in amino acids: CASSPSRDRVWYGYTF. CDR3 nucleotides: TGTGCCAGCAGTCCGTCCCGGGACAGGGTCTGGTATGGCTACACCTTC.

The chain recombines TRBV30 with TRBJ2-5; D is undetermined. The germline CDR1 and CDR2 sequences are GTSNPN and SVGIG (reference sequence). V lost 1 base and J 3 bases, leaving 3 bases between the germline ends. This CDR3 spans 11 amino acids. The CDR3 coding sequence is TGTGCCTGGAGTGGGAAAGAGACCCAGTACTTC. The encoded protein is CAWSGKETQYF.